This T cell receptor beta chain was found in a study of response to subunit inactivated influenza vaccine. TCRdb reprocessed the RT-PCR reads via MiXCR and lists one record per CDR3 protein. The sample consists of approximately 530,000 distinct CDR3 sequences, 6.5% to 8% of them appearing once. Germline lookup yields CDR1 KGHSH and CDR2 LQKENI. Trimming stripped 5 bases from V and 2 bases from J, with 16 bases between. The CDR3 loop spans 15 amino acids. This clonotype was observed a few times. The antigen remains undetermined. Study results and limitations: Authors suggested seasonal influenza vaccinations each recruit few new T cells.

The chain combines TRBV18 with TRBJ2-7, with D perhaps TRBD1 (6 bases). The source is a man between 50 and 69 years old who received an inactivated influenza vaccine. The sample in question was PBMCs from blood, obtained roughly 24 months after vaccination. CDR3 loop: CASSRTDRGPYEQYF. CDR3 nucleotides: TGTGCCAGCTCAAGGACAGACCGAGGCCCCTACGAGCAGTACTTC.